This TCR beta chain was retrieved from a study of vaccination effects on CD4 cells after COVID-19. Regarding the study as a whole: In the study, convalescent patients were few, and early post-infection timepoints were absent. The study found that post-vaccine spike-reactive clones in convalescents were mainly new vaccine-induced clones.

Sequencing followed a ViraFEST assay step that expanded antigen-specific CD4+ T cells with viral peptide pools. Subsequent to a culture period of approximately 11 days, CD4+ T cells were isolated. Convalescent patients had PCR-confirmed SARS-CoV-2 infection between March and December 2020. With around 10 ug/ml peptides and 9 to 10 IU/ml IL-2, approximately 2.1 million PBMC per well were cultured. Fresh IL-2-containing medium replaced half the medium on days 3 and 7. This clone came up a few times. The antigen is undetermined. Produced via immunoSEQ multiplex PCR; TCRdb's table is partial and in-frame only. This table holds 42,000 or so clones, around 70% found once. The CDR3 has 15 residues. Germline trimming cut 5 bases from V and 5 bases from J; bases unmatched to any gene: 7. From germline, CDR1 is SGHTA and CDR2 FQGTGA.

The TCR comes from a human donor who had a prior SARS-CoV-2 infection. The rearrangement uses TRBV7-3 and TRBJ2-2; 8 bases are shared with TRBD2. The source material was CD4+ T cells from PBMCs cultured with a peptide pool, sampled before COVID-19 vaccination. The CDR3 nucleotides are TGTGCCAGCAGCCCCAGCGGGAGTCGTACCGGGGAGCTGTTTTTT. Its translation is CASSPSGSRTGELFF.